This is a list of T cell receptor beta chains from one sample in a study of CD8 T cells in ankylosing spondylitis. MiXCR, applied by TCRdb to the 5' RACE reads, yields one record per CDR3 protein. The table lists roughly 700,000 distinct CDR3 sequences, around 17% of them singletons. Sequencing was performed on blood, either unsorted or a sorted T cell fraction (not recorded which). The source of these receptors is a male donor with ankylosing spondylitis. CDR3s include the opening cysteine and the closing phenylalanine or tryptophan. The D gene is left open where the match is weak. The size field is filled for only some rows; it gives once, few, many or a size class.

d_gene	v_gene	abundance	j_gene	CDR3aa	CDR3nt
TRBD2	TRBV12-3/TRBV12-4	few	TRBJ2-7	CASSTSGGQGYEQYF	TGTGCCAGCAGTACTAGCGGGGGACAGGGCTACGAGCAGTACTTC
TRBD2	TRBV5-1	.	TRBJ2-1	CASSRSGGANEQFF	TGCGCCAGCAGCCGTAGCGGGGGGGCCAATGAGCAGTTCTTC
TRBD1	TRBV2	.	TRBJ1-1	CASNFQGAGSTEAFF	TGTGCCAGCAACTTCCAGGGGGCTGGTAGCACTGAAGCTTTCTTT
.	TRBV5-1	.	TRBJ1-1	CASSRQRDTEAFF	TGCGCCAGCAGCCGGCAGAGGGACACTGAAGCTTTCTTT
TRBD2	TRBV20-1	few	TRBJ2-1	CSASGRAKNEQFF	TGCAGTGCTAGCGGGAGGGCCAAGAATGAGCAGTTCTTC
TRBD2	TRBV20-1	once	TRBJ2-3	CSASFSGGGTDTQYF	TGCAGTGCTAGCTTTAGCGGGGGGGGCACAGATACGCAGTATTTT
.	TRBV12-3/TRBV12-4	few	TRBJ2-7	CASSFYGQGNNEQYF	TGTGCCAGCAGTTTCTATGGGCAGGGTAACAACGAGCAGTACTTC
TRBD2	TRBV7-9	few	TRBJ2-1	CASSEPGLARNEQFF	TGTGCCAGCAGCGAACCGGGACTAGCTCGCAATGAGCAGTTCTTC
.	TRBV7-9	few	TRBJ2-7	CASSHSGTLTYEQYF	TGTGCCAGCAGCCATTCCGGGACATTAACCTACGAGCAGTACTTC
.	TRBV5-6	many	TRBJ2-1	CASSLYRRENEQFF	TGTGCCAGCAGCTTGTACCGCAGGGAAAATGAGCAGTTCTTC
TRBD2	TRBV18	.	TRBJ2-7	CASSPYSGSGYEQYF	TGTGCCAGCTCACCCTATAGCGGGAGTGGCTACGAGCAGTACTTC
.	TRBV10-3	.	TRBJ2-7	CAISASSSYEQYF	TGTGCCATCAGTGCTAGTTCCTCCTACGAGCAGTACTTC
.	TRBV5-1	.	TRBJ2-2	CASSPDWGSNTGELFF	TGCGCCAGCAGCCCCGACTGGGGGTCGAACACCGGGGAGCTGTTTTTT
.	TRBV20-1	.	TRBJ2-3	CCAPTGRGPRGDTQYF	TGCTGTGCCCCTACAGGGCGGGGGCCACGAGGGGATACGCAGTATTTT
TRBD2	TRBV27	.	TRBJ2-1	CASSLSGLAGGEEQFF	TGTGCCAGCAGTTTAAGTGGGCTAGCGGGAGGAGAGGAGCAGTTCTTC
.	TRBV4-2	few	TRBJ2-7	CASRLQDGGNEQYF	TGTGCCAGCAGGTTACAAGACGGGGGCAACGAGCAGTACTTC
.	TRBV12-3/TRBV12-4	many	TRBJ1-5	CASSFRGYVKQPQHF	TGTGCCAGCAGTTTTAGGGGGTACGTAAAGCAGCCCCAGCATTTT
TRBD1	TRBV9	.	TRBJ2-3	CASSVEGRGPDTQYF	TGTGCCAGCAGCGTAGAGGGTAGGGGGCCAGATACGCAGTATTTT
.	TRBV11-2	.	TRBJ2-5	CASSVTRTQETQYF	TGTGCCAGCAGCGTCACTAGGACGCAAGAGACCCAGTACTTC
.	TRBV6-5	.	TRBJ2-3	CASSYSGASPFF	TGTGCCAGCAGTTACTCGGGGGCTAGTCCTTTTTTT
.	TRBV29-1	.	TRBJ1-5	CSVEVAGASLAQHF	TGCAGCGTTGAAGTAGCCGGGGCCTCTTTGGCCCAGCATTTT
TRBD1	TRBV20-1	.	TRBJ2-7	CSARRFRDRAYEQYF	TGCAGTGCTAGACGTTTCCGGGACAGAGCCTACGAGCAGTACTTC
TRBD2	TRBV20-1	once	TRBJ2-1	CSAKFSLAGGWQFF	TGCAGTGCTAAATTTTCGCTAGCGGGAGGGTGGCAGTTCTTC
TRBD2	TRBV11-2	.	TRBJ2-3	CASSLLVGLAGTYTDTQYF	TGTGCCAGCAGCTTATTGGTAGGACTAGCGGGGACTTACACAGATACGCAGTATTTT
TRBD2	TRBV20-1	.	TRBJ2-3	CSAPPRLASTDTQYF	TGCAGTGCTCCCCCCAGACTAGCTTCTACAGATACGCAGTATTTT
.	TRBV7-2	.	TRBJ2-7	CASSLTTGQPYEQYF	TGTGCCAGCAGCCTTACCACGGGACAACCATACGAGCAGTACTTC
.	TRBV6-1	.	TRBJ1-2	CASSDMSGSYGYTF	TGTGCCAGCAGTGATATGTCTGGGTCCTATGGCTACACCTTC
TRBD2	TRBV20-1	many	TRBJ2-7	CSARPSGSFYEQYF	TGCAGTGCTAGACCTAGCGGGAGCTTTTACGAGCAGTACTTC
.	TRBV4-3	.	TRBJ2-7	CASSQDLAGAYEQYF	TGCGCCAGCAGCCAAGATCTGGCAGGGGCCTACGAGCAGTACTTC
.	TRBV29-1	few	TRBJ2-5	CSVGGQGQTQYF	TGCAGCGTTGGAGGGCAGGGCCAGACCCAGTACTTC
.	TRBV12-3/TRBV12-4	.	TRBJ1-1	CASSSPRMNTEAFF	TGTGCCAGCAGTTCCCCCAGGATGAACACTGAAGCTTTCTTT
.	TRBV5-1	few	TRBJ1-4	CASSLTVTTNEKLFF	TGCGCCAGCAGCTTGACAGTGACAACTAATGAAAAACTGTTTTTT
.	TRBV27	few	TRBJ2-3	CASSTLWGTDTQYF	TGTGCCAGCAGTACCCTCTGGGGCACAGATACGCAGTATTTT
TRBD1	TRBV24-1	few	TRBJ2-1	CATSDRQGSYNEQFF	TGTGCCACCAGTGACCGACAGGGATCCTACAATGAGCAGTTCTTC
.	TRBV6-1	many	TRBJ1-1	CASTRQNTEAFF	TGTGCCAGCACACGACAGAACACTGAAGCTTTCTTT
.	TRBV28	few	TRBJ1-1	CASIPDGNTEAFF	TGTGCCAGCATTCCGGACGGTAACACTGAAGCTTTCTTT
.	TRBV4-1	.	TRBJ2-7	CASSQDSWGISYEQYF	TGCGCCAGCAGCCAGGATAGTTGGGGAATATCCTACGAGCAGTACTTC
TRBD2	TRBV12-3/TRBV12-4	.	TRBJ2-2	CASCPWGLAGGRNTGELFF	TGTGCCAGCTGTCCCTGGGGACTAGCGGGAGGGAGGAACACCGGGGAGCTGTTTTTT
.	TRBV7-2	once	TRBJ1-2	CASSPFHREHGYTF	TGTGCCAGCAGCCCGTTTCACAGGGAACACGGCTACACCTTC
TRBD2	TRBV2	few	TRBJ2-1	CASSAPSGRAQVRNEQFF	TGTGCCAGCAGCGCCCCTAGCGGGAGGGCCCAGGTGCGAAATGAGCAGTTCTTC
TRBD2	TRBV4-1	.	TRBJ2-5	CASSQELAGGLLETQYF	TGCGCCAGCAGCCAAGAACTAGCGGGGGGGCTGTTGGAGACCCAGTACTTC
.	TRBV4-3	.	TRBJ2-7	CASSQEWRSTYEQYF	TGCGCCAGCAGCCAAGAGTGGCGGAGTACCTACGAGCAGTACTTC
TRBD1	TRBV12-3/TRBV12-4	few	TRBJ1-1	CASRVTGGWTEAFF	TGTGCCAGCAGAGTAACAGGGGGTTGGACTGAAGCTTTCTTT
.	TRBV4-2	few	TRBJ2-2	CASSQDHPELFF	TGTGCCAGCAGCCAAGATCATCCGGAGCTGTTTTTT
.	TRBV7-8	.	TRBJ2-2	CASSSSPGQINTGELFF	TGTGCCAGCAGCTCCAGTCCGGGGCAGATAAACACCGGGGAGCTGTTTTTT